The rows below give T cell receptor beta chains drawn from one sample of a study of Ad26.COV2.S vaccination and SARS-CoV-2 variants. The repertoire was sequenced with immunoSEQ multiplex PCR; TCRdb's copy has only in-frame clones and lacks some. The sample consists of more than 300,000 clones, approximately 86% of them appearing once. This sample comprised peripheral blood, obtained in a trial of Ad26.COV2.S vaccine versus placebo. The receptors originated from a person aged 18-65 years who received the Ad26.COV2.S COVID-19 vaccine or a placebo. CDR3s include the opening cysteine and the closing phenylalanine or tryptophan. D genes are given only for firm matches. Clone size is shown for a subset of rows, as once, few, many or a class of expanded clone.

TRBJ1-5 | many | NA | TRBV6-9 | TGTGCCAGCAGTTATTTCCCCTATAGCAATCAGCCCCAGCATTTT | CASSYFPYSNQPQHF
TRBJ2-2 | NA | NA | TRBV5-1 | TGCGCCAGCAGCAGCCCTTATCCCGGGGAGCTGTTTTTT | CASSSPYPGELFF
TRBJ1-3 | NA | NA | TRBV4-3 | TGCGCCAGCAGCCAACCTACAGGAGCCTCTGGAAACACCATATATTTT | CASSQPTGASGNTIYF
TRBJ2-1 | NA | NA | TRBV9 | TGTGCCAGCAGCGTAGCCCCCTCCGTAGAGCAGTTCTTC | CASSVAPSVEQFF
TRBJ1-2 | NA | NA | TRBV27 | TGTGCCAGCCAACAAAAAGGGGGACCCTATGGCTACACCTTC | CASQQKGGPYGYTF
TRBJ1-1 | few | TRBD1 | TRBV6-6 | TGTGCCAGCAGGCGAGGACAGGATGTGAACACTGAAGCTTTCTTT | CASRRGQDVNTEAFF
TRBJ1-5 | NA | NA | TRBV5-6 | TGTGCCAGCAGCTTGGGGGAGTGGGGGGATCAGCCCCAGCATTTT | CASSLGEWGDQPQHF
TRBJ1-2 | NA | TRBD1 | TRBV15 | TGTGCCACCAGCAGAGACAGGGGGAAGCTTGGCTACACCTTC | CATSRDRGKLGYTF
TRBJ1-5 | NA | TRBD1 | TRBV9 | TGTGCCAGCAGCCTATCAGGGGGCGGTCAGCCCCAGCATTTT | CASSLSGGGQPQHF
TRBJ1-1 | NA | TRBD1 | TRBV12-3/TRBV12-4 | TGTGCCAGCAGTTTAAGGGGGCTCTGGGCTTTCTTT | CASSLRGLWAFF
TRBJ2-1 | NA | NA | TRBV12-5 | TGTGCTAGTGGTTTGGGCAATGAGCAGTTCTTC | CASGLGNEQFF
TRBJ1-5 | NA | NA | TRBV5-1 | TGCGCCAGCAGCTTGGACGGTTGGGGGGGTCAGCCCCAGCATTTT | CASSLDGWGGQPQHF
TRBJ1-2 | few | NA | TRBV30 | TGTGCCTGGAGTGTATCGGGGCGCGGCTATGGCTACACCTTC | CAWSVSGRGYGYTF
TRBJ1-5 | NA | TRBD1 | TRBV27 | TGTGCCAGCAGTTGGACAGGGGTAAACCAGCCCCAGCATTTT | CASSWTGVNQPQHF
TRBJ2-7 | NA | NA | TRBV7-2 | TGTGCCAGCAGCTTAGCGCTTCGGGGGTACGAGCAGTACTTC | CASSLALRGYEQYF
TRBJ1-2 | few | TRBD1 | TRBV6-2/TRBV6-3 | TGTGCCAGCAGCCCCGACAGGGGGTATGGCTACACCTTC | CASSPDRGYGYTF
TRBJ2-5 | NA | TRBD2 | TRBV7-2 | TGTGCCAGCAGTCCTCCCGGGGGGTACCAAGAGACCCAGTACTTC | CASSPPGGYQETQYF
TRBJ1-1 | NA | NA | TRBV19 | TGTGCCAGTAGTCTTGGACAAAACACTGAAGCTTTCTTT | CASSLGQNTEAFF
TRBJ2-6 | NA | TRBD2 | TRBV18 | TGTGCCAGCTCCCCCCCGAACGGGAGGGGGGCCAACGTCCTGACTTTC | CASSPPNGRGANVLTF
TRBJ1-2 | NA | TRBD1 | TRBV7-2 | TGTGCCAGCAGCTCAAGACAGGGGCTCTATGGCTACACCTTC | CASSSRQGLYGYTF
TRBJ1-5 | NA | NA | TRBV18 | TGTGCCAGCTCACCACCGGGGGGCACCAATCAGCCCCAGCATTTT | CASSPPGGTNQPQHF
TRBJ2-3 | NA | TRBD2 | TRBV6-2/TRBV6-3 | TGTGCCAGCACCCCGGGACTAGCCCCCGATACGCAGTATTTT | CASTPGLAPDTQYF
TRBJ1-2 | NA | NA | TRBV6-4 | TGTGCCAGCAGTGACTCCGGGGGGCCAAACTATGGCTACACCTTC | CASSDSGGPNYGYTF
TRBJ2-7 | few | NA | TRBV20-1 | TGCAGTGTTCGTACAGGCTCGGAGCAGTACTTC | CSVRTGSEQYF
TRBJ1-3 | few | NA | TRBV11-2 | TGTGCCAGCAGCTTAGCGGCAGGTCTCACTGGAAACACCATATATTTT | CASSLAAGLTGNTIYF
TRBJ1-3 | NA | TRBD1 | TRBV19 | TGTGCCAGTGGAAAGGACAGGGGGCTTGGTCCTGGAAACACCATATATTTT | CASGKDRGLGPGNTIYF
TRBJ2-7 | NA | TRBD1 | TRBV4-3 | TGCGCCAGCAGCCAAGACCTGACAGGGTCCTACGAGCAGTACTTC | CASSQDLTGSYEQYF
TRBJ1-5 | NA | NA | TRBV6-2/TRBV6-3 | TGTGCCAGCAGTTACGAAAATTCCCGGACGGCTTATAGCAATCAGCCCCAGCATTTT | CASSYENSRTAYSNQPQHF
TRBJ2-3 | NA | NA | TRBV7-2 | TGTGCCAGCTCCTGGGTGCCCACAGATACGCAGTATTTT | CASSWVPTDTQYF